The 21 T cell receptor beta chains below all came from one sample that was sequenced in a study of PD-L1 blockade in urothelial cancer. Produced via immunoSEQ multiplex PCR; TCRdb's table is partial and in-frame only. The data contain 40,000 to 50,000 clones, 84% of them singletons. Time point meaning: pretreatment peripheral blood. Source: PBMCs, taken around atezolizumab (anti-PD-L1) treatment. The receptors here all came from a man in his sixties or seventies with urothelial cancer.

The chain employs TRBV2 and TRBJ1-6, with D uncertain. Germline lookup yields CDR1 SNHLY and CDR2 FYNNEI. The CDR3 is 12 residues long. V lost 11 bases to trimming and J lost 10 bases, with 15 bases between them. CDR3 amino acids: CASKEGNSPLHF. The DNA of the CDR3 is TGTGCCTCCAAGGAGGGAAACTCACCCCTCCACTTT.

V gene TRBV7-9 combines with J gene TRBJ1-2, with TRBD1 matching 11 bases. V dropped 2 bases and J dropped 4; count of bases not matched to a gene: 9. CDR3 length equals 17 residues. CDR1 SEHNR and CDR2 FQNEAQ come from the germline V gene (reference sequence). For the CDR3, the DNA is TGTGCCAGCAGCTTACCCCTACGGACAGGGGGCGGCTATGGCTACACCTTC. Translating gives CASSLPLRTGGGYGYTF. Combining the CDR3 with reference TRBV7-9 and TRBJ1-2 gives the whole variable domain DTGVSQNPRHKITKRGQNVTFRCDPISEHNRLYWYRQTLGQGPEFLTYFQNEAQLEKSRLLSDRFSAERPKGSFSTLEIQRTEQGDSAMYLCASSLPLRTGGGYGYTFGSGTRLTVV.

V usage is TRBV7-2 and J usage is TRBJ1-1; 8 bases are a match to TRBD1. The V gene end was trimmed by 2 bases and the J gene end by 4 bases; junction bases not matched to a gene: 6. CDR1 and CDR2 (germline): SGHTA, FQGNSA. The length of the CDR3 is 15 residues. CDR3 sequence (DNA): TGTGCCAGCAGCTTACGCCCAGGGGGCCTCACTGAAGCTTTCTTT. The encoded protein is CASSLRPGGLTEAFF.

The V gene is TRBV9, the J gene TRBJ2-7; 8 bases align to TRBD1. The junction had 5 bases not matched to a gene; V was cut back by 3 bases and J by 0 bases. Per the germline V gene, CDR1 is SGDLS and CDR2 is YYNGEE. CDR3 length equals 15 residues. CDR3 DNA: TGTGCCAGCAGCGCGGGGGACAGGAGCTCCTACGAGCAGTACTTC. It specifies CASSAGDRSSYEQYF.

The chain links TRBV25-1 to TRBJ1-1, with a weak D call TRBD1 (5 bases). The germline V and J ends were trimmed by 4 bases and 7 bases, with 7 bases remaining between them. CDR1 MGHDK and CDR2 SYGVNS come from the germline V gene. The CDR3 consists of 11 residues. DNA of the CDR3: TGTGCCAGCAGTGGGGGGGGTGAAGCTTTCTTT. Translating gives CASSGGGEAFF.

The chain uses TRBV28 and TRBJ1-5; TRBD1 aligns across 7 bases. This CDR3 comprises 14 residues. Germline CDR1 and CDR2: MDHEN and SYDVKM. The V gene end was trimmed by 5 bases and the J gene end by 5 bases; junction bases not matched to a gene: 6. The CDR3, as DNA: TGTGCCAGCAGTCTGCGACAGGGAGATCAGCCCCAGCATTTT. This encodes CASSLRQGDQPQHF.

The rearrangement links TRBV18 to TRBJ2-1; the D gene is possibly TRBD2 (6 bases). V was clipped by 5 bases and J by 1 base, with 15 bases between them. Germline V lookup: CDR1 KGHSH, CDR2 LQKENI. CDR3 length equals 16 residues. The CDR3, as DNA: TGTGCCAGCTCATCCGGCGTGGCGGGATCCTACAATGAGCAGTTCTTC. This codes for CASSSGVAGSYNEQFF.

The chain has TRBV7-2 and TRBJ1-2; no firm D call. The CDR3 consists of 16 residues. The germline gives CDR1 SGHTA, CDR2 FQGNSA. The V gene lost 0 bases and the J gene lost 4 bases, with 15 bases spanning the gap. The CDR3 region is CASSLAQVENGYGYTF. DNA of the CDR3: TGTGCCAGCAGCTTAGCGCAGGTTGAGAACGGCTATGGCTACACCTTC.

The rearrangement joins TRBV19 to TRBJ2-1; TRBD2 matches at 7 bases. The CDR3 is made up of 16 amino acids. V trimming: 7 bases; J trimming: 2 bases; junction bases outside the gene matches: 11. Germline V gene lookup returns CDR1 LNHDA and CDR2 SQIVND (reference sequence). Here the CDR3 DNA reads TGTGCCAGTACCCTGGGGGGGGAAAGGGCCTACAATGAGCAGTTCTTC. It translates to CASTLGGERAYNEQFF.

The V gene is TRBV19, the J gene TRBJ2-3, with a tentative D call TRBD2 (6 bases). Trimming stripped 3 bases from V and 1 base from J, with 11 bases between. Germline values: CDR1 LNHDA, CDR2 SQIVND (reference sequence). The CDR3 length is 15 residues. The CDR3 sequence: CASSIATSRTDTQYF. CDR3 DNA sequence: TGTGCCAGTAGTATCGCGACTAGTCGCACAGATACGCAGTATTTT.

This clone was seen a few times. The chain is built from TRBV29-1 and TRBJ1-2, with D perhaps matching TRBD1 (5 bases). Trimming took 0 bases from V and 5 from J, leaving 10 bases between them. CDR3 length: 13 amino acids. Germline V gives CDR1 SQVTM, CDR2 ANQGSEA. The CDR3 sequence is CSVEDRDRYGYTF. CDR3 DNA: TGCAGCGTTGAAGATCGTGACAGATATGGCTACACCTTC.

As to this clone: One junction end does not reproduce the germline sequence, and a read error may be involved. This rearrangement joins TRBV2 to TRBJ2-7; D might be TRBD1 or TRBD2, each matching 6 bases. CDR1 and CDR2 from the germline V gene are SNHLY and FYNNEI. The length of the CDR3 is 14 residues. DNA of the CDR3: TGTGCCAGCAGGGAAGGGGGAGGCTCCTACGAGCAGTACTTC. Translated: CASREGGGSYEQYF.

The chain is built from TRBV7-6 and TRBJ1-1, with D possibly TRBD1 on 6 matching bases. The germline CDR1 and CDR2 sequences are SGHVS and FNYEAQ. Trimming removed 1 base from V and 6 bases from J, with 15 bases in between. The CDR3 has 15 residues. In DNA, the CDR3 is TGTGCCAGCAGCTTAGTTGTCCAGGGGCAATCTGAAGCTTTCTTT. Translation gives CASSLVVQGQSEAFF.

This chain uses TRBV6-1 with TRBJ1-5, with D maybe TRBD1 (5 bases). Trimming cost V 6 bases and J 6 bases, with 12 bases left between them. The CDR3 spans 13 residues. Per germline, CDR1 MNHNS and CDR2 SASEGT. The CDR3 sequence: CASRHSQGQPQHF. The CDR3 nucleotides are TGTGCCAGCAGGCACTCCCAGGGTCAGCCCCAGCATTTT.

This clone was seen a few times. The V and J genes are TRBV27 and TRBJ1-2; D perhaps matches TRBD1 (5 bases). V was cut by 3 bases and J by 5 bases, with 13 bases left in between. This CDR3 contains 14 residues. Germline V lookup: CDR1 MNHEY, CDR2 SMNVEV (reference sequence). The CDR3 loop is CASSFRTGSYGYTF. Here the CDR3 DNA reads TGTGCCAGCAGTTTCCGAACAGGATCATATGGCTACACCTTC.

The CDR3 loop reads CASSPPPGQGAVGELFF. Here the CDR3 DNA reads TGTGCCAGCAGTCCACCCCCGGGACAGGGGGCCGTCGGGGAGCTGTTTTTT. This sequence joins TRBV2 and TRBJ2-2; 12 nucleotides align to TRBD1. This CDR3 contains 17 residues. In germline, CDR1 is SNHLY, CDR2 FYNNEI. V shed 5 bases and J 7 bases; nucleotides not matched to a gene: 11.

A single count supports this clone. V usage is TRBV7-2 and J usage is TRBJ2-2, with a weak D call TRBD1 (6 bases). V gave up 8 bases and J gave up 6 bases, with 16 bases separating them. This CDR3 has 14 amino acids. Germline-derived CDR1 and CDR2 are SGHTA and FQGNSA. The CDR3 DNA is TGTGCCAGCGGAGACAGGAATTCTCCCGGGGAGCTGTTTTTT. This sequence encodes CASGDRNSPGELFF.

V is TRBV7-8 and J is TRBJ2-3; 11 bases map to TRBD2. Trimming at V came to 4 bases and at J to 2 bases, leaving 11 bases not matched to a gene. CDR3 length: 18 amino acids. Germline assignment: CDR1 SGHVS and CDR2 FQNEAQ. The CDR3 coding sequence is TGTGCCAGCAGCTCCACCCGGACGACTAGCGGGACCACAGATACGCAGTATTTT. This gives the protein CASSSTRTTSGTTDTQYF.

The CDR3 loop is CASSLNRLKDTQYF. DNA for the CDR3: TGTGCCAGCAGCTTAAACAGGTTGAAAGATACGCAGTATTTT. J is TRBJ2-3 and V is TRBV7-2; a possible D gene is TRBD1 (5 bases). This CDR3 is 14 amino acids long. Germline V gene data show CDR1 as SGHTA and CDR2 as FQGNSA. V lost 2 bases, J lost 5 bases, and 11 bases lay in between. Variable domain in full (rest from reference TRBV7-2 and TRBJ2-3): GAGVSQSPSNKVTEKGKDVELRCDPISGHTALYWYRQSLGQGLEFLIYFQGNSAPDKSGLPSDRFSAERTGGSVSTLTIQRTQQEDSAVYLCASSLNRLKDTQYFGPGTRLTVL.

V usage is TRBV5-4 and J usage is TRBJ2-7, with 10 bases matching TRBD2. In germline, CDR1 is SGHNT, CDR2 YYREEE (reference sequence). The CDR3 extends over 15 amino acids. Trimming removed 0 bases from V and 4 bases from J; junction bases left unmatched: 4. CDR3: CASSLGLAGDYEQYF. Written as DNA, the CDR3 is TGTGCCAGCAGCTTGGGCCTAGCGGGAGATTACGAGCAGTACTTC.

This clone has more than one count but fewer than ten. This chain connects TRBV29-1 to TRBJ2-3, with a tentative D call TRBD1 (6 bases). The V gene's germline CDR1 is SQVTM and CDR2 ANQGSEA. The V and J ends lost 6 bases and 9 bases respectively, with 28 bases between them. The CDR3 sequence is 16 residues long. CDR3 region: CSVSLLQGPLSGTQYF. In DNA form, the CDR3 reads TGCAGCGTATCCCTCTTACAGGGCCCTCTATCAGGCACGCAGTATTTT.